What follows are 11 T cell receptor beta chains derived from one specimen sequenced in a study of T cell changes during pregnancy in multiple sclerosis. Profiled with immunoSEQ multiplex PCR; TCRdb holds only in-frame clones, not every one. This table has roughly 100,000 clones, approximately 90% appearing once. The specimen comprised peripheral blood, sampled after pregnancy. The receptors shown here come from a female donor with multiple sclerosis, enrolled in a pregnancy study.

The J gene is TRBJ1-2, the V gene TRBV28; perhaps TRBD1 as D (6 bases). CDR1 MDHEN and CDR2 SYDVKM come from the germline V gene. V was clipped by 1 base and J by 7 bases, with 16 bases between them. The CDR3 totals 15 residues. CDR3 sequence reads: CASSLSAHRVFGYTF. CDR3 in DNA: TGTGCCAGCAGTTTATCGGCCCACAGGGTATTTGGCTACACCTTC.

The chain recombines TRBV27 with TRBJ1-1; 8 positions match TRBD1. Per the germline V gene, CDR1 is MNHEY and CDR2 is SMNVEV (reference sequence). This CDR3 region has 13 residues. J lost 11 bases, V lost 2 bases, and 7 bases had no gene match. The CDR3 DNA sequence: TGTGCCAGCAGTTTAAGAAAGGACAGGGTTGCTTTCTTT. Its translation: CASSLRKDRVAFF.

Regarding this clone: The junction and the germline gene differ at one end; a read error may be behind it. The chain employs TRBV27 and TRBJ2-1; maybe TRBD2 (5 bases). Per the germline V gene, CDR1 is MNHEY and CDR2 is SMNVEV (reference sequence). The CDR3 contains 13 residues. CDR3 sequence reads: CASNLLSSYEQFF. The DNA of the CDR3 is TGTGCCAGCAATTTACTCTCTAGCTATGAGCAGTTCTTC.

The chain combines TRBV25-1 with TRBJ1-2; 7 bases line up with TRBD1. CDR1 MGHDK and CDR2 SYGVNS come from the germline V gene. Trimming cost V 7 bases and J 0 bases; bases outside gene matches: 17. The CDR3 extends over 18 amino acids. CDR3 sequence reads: CASTLRDPTGDPNYGYTF. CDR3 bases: TGTGCCAGCACCCTCAGGGATCCTACAGGGGATCCTAACTATGGCTACACCTTC.

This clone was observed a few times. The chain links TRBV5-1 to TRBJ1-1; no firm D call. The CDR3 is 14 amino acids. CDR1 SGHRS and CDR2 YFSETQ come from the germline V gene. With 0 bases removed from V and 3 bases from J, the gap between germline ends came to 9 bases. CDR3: CASSLVGQDTEAFF. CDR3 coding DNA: TGCGCCAGCAGCTTGGTAGGTCAGGACACTGAAGCTTTCTTT.

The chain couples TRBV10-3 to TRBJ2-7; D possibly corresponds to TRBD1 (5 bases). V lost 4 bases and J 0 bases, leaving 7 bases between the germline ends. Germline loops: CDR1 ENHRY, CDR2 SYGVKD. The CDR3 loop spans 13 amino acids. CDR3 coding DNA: TGTGCCATCAGTGGGACATTCTCCTACGAGCAGTACTTC. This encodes CAISGTFSYEQYF.

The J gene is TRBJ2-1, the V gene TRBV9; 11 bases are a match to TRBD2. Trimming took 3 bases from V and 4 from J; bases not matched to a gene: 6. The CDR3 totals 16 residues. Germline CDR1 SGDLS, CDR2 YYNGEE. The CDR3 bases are TGTGCCAGCAGCGGAACCGGGACTAGCGGTTACAATGAGCAGTTCTTC. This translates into CASSGTGTSGYNEQFF.

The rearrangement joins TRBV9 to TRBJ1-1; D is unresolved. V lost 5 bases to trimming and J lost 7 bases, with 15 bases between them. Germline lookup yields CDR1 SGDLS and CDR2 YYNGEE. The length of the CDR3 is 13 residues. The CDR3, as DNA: TGTGCCAGCAGTGTACACCCTTTGAGTGAAGCTTTCTTT. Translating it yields CASSVHPLSEAFF.

The CDR3 DNA follows: TGTGCCAGCAGCTTAGGGGCACTAGCTAGGGTGACCCAGTACTTC. Its translation: CASSLGALARVTQYF. The rearrangement links TRBV7-6 to TRBJ2-5; D may be TRBD2 (6 bases). The CDR3 is 15 amino acids. The ends were cut back, 1 base at V and 7 bases at J, with 16 bases in the middle. CDR1 is SGHVS and CDR2 is FNYEAQ in the germline V gene.

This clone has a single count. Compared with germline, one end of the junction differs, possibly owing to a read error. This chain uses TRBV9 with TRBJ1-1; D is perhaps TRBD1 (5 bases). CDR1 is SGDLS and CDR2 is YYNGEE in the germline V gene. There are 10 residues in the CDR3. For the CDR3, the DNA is TGTGCCAGCAGCGGAAAGGGGCTCATATTT. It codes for CASSGKGLIF.

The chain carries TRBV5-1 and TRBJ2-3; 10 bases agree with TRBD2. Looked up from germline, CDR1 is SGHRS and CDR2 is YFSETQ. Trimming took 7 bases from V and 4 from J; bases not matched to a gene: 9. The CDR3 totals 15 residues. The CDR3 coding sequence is TGCGCCAGCGCGACCTTAGCGGGGGGTTCAGATACGCAGTATTTT. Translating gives CASATLAGGSDTQYF.